This passage covers 9 T cell receptor beta chains from one sample sequenced in a study of blood T cells in healthy people across ages. Combining a sample-barcoded 5' primer with a J-beta primer mix, a second PCR ran for 7 to 11 cycles. In TCRdb, the 5' RACE reads were re-called with MiXCR into one record per CDR3 protein. Of 710,000 or so distinct CDR3 sequences detected, approximately 22% appear once; the ten largest clones hold approximately 20%. The sample taken for sequencing was blood. The receptors were gathered from a man aged 65 to 79 in good health.

This clonotype was counted ten times or more. The CDR3 DNA sequence: TGTGCCAGTATGAGGGGGCTCTGGGGCCAACCGGCCAACGTCCTGACTTTC. Protein: CASMRGLWGQPANVLTF. The rearrangement links TRBV28 to TRBJ2-6; 7 bases map to TRBD1. CDR1 and CDR2 (germline): MDHEN, SYDVKM. The CDR3 is 17 amino acids. Unmatched junction bases numbered 17, after V lost 9 bases and J lost 6 bases. The variable domain in full, completed from reference TRBV28 and TRBJ2-6, reads DVKVTQSSRYLVKRTGEKVFLECVQDMDHENMFWYRQDPGLGLRLIYFSYDVKMKEKGDIPEGYSVSREKKERFSLILESASTNQTSMYLCASMRGLWGQPANVLTFGAGSRLTVL.

This clonotype was seen a few times. CDR3 nucleotides: TGTGCCAGCAGTAACGGGTTGCCCTACAATGAGCAGTTCTTC. Translating it yields CASSNGLPYNEQFF. The rearrangement uses TRBV6-1 and TRBJ2-1, with D unclear. The CDR3 is made up of 14 amino acids. The V end lost 5 bases, the J end lost 2 bases, and 10 bases lay between the germline ends. Per germline, CDR1 MNHNS and CDR2 SASEGT.

The chain uses TRBV13 and TRBJ2-3, with D perhaps TRBD1 or TRBD2 (5 bases each). Looked up from germline, CDR1 is PRHDT and CDR2 is FYEKMQ (reference sequence). The CDR3 loop spans 15 amino acids. V lost 5 bases to trimming and J lost 0 bases, with 12 bases between them. CDR3 sequence (DNA): TGTGCCAGCAGCCCGCCGGGACCCAGCACAGATACGCAGTATTTT. Amino acids: CASSPPGPSTDTQYF.

The genes are TRBV28 and TRBJ2-2; D is unclear. The CDR3 is made up of 13 amino acids. Germline V lookup: CDR1 MDHEN, CDR2 SYDVKM. Trimming stripped 5 bases from V and 4 bases from J, with 8 bases between. CDR3 loop: CASSGPSTGELFF. CDR3 DNA sequence: TGTGCCAGCAGTGGCCCCAGCACCGGGGAGCTGTTTTTT.

The chain is built from TRBV18 and TRBJ1-5, with D uncertain. Germline lookup yields CDR1 KGHSH and CDR2 LQKENI. There are 14 residues in the CDR3. Trimming shortened V by 3 bases and J by 3 bases, and 9 bases separated the two germline ends. CDR3 loop: CASSPALSNQPQHF. Written as DNA, the CDR3 is TGTGCCAGCTCACCGGCGCTCTCCAATCAGCCCCAGCATTTT.

This clonotype was found a few times. V gene TRBV29-1 combines with J gene TRBJ1-1, with D perhaps matching TRBD1 (6 bases). Per germline, CDR1 SQVTM and CDR2 ANQGSEA. There are 14 residues in the CDR3. V lost 7 bases, J lost 4 bases, and 19 bases lay in between. CDR3 DNA: TGCAGCGCAGAAAAGGTACAGGGCGGCACTGAAGCTTTCTTT. It is translated as CSAEKVQGGTEAFF.

This clonotype was observed at least ten times. The V call is TRBV2, the J call TRBJ2-2, with unresolved D. Germline V CDR1 and CDR2: SNHLY, FYNNEI. V was clipped by 8 bases and J by 2 bases, with 15 bases between them. The CDR3 consists of 15 residues. Here the CDR3 DNA reads TGTGCCAGCTCTAGGACCTCAGCTAACACCGGGGAGCTGTTTTTT. It is translated as CASSRTSANTGELFF.

This clonotype came up a few times. The chain couples TRBV5-1 to TRBJ1-1; possibly TRBD1 for D (6 bases). CDR1 is SGHRS, CDR2 YFSETQ, per germline. The V end was cut by 4 bases, the J end by 2 bases, with 12 bases between. This CDR3 comprises 14 residues. The CDR3 loop reads CASSDAGGNTEAFF. The CDR3 coding sequence is TGCGCCAGCAGCGACGCCGGGGGCAACACTGAAGCTTTCTTT.

The chain uses TRBV7-9 and TRBJ1-2; a possible D gene is TRBD1 (5 bases). This CDR3 has 14 amino acids. Germline assignment: CDR1 SEHNR and CDR2 FQNEAQ (reference sequence). Between the trimmed V and J ends, which lost 4 bases and 6 bases, there was a span of 15 bases. The CDR3 protein is CASSWWDVGDGYTF. The CDR3 DNA reads TGTGCCAGCAGCTGGTGGGACGTGGGGGATGGCTACACCTTC.